This is a list of T cell receptor beta chains from one sample in a study of blood T cell repertoires in COVID-19. Libraries were prepared by immunoSEQ multiplex PCR; TCRdb keeps only in-frame clonotypes and omits some of them. The sample has roughly 450,000 clones; about 92% are singletons. Sequencing was performed on PBMCs or T cells enriched from blood (not recorded which). The origin of the receptors is a young man who had recovered from COVID-19. Both conserved end residues are part of each CDR3. Clone sizes are given selectively: once, few, many, or a class where the clone is expanded.

TRBV3-1/TRBV3-2	NA	16	TRBJ2-1	CASSQEGELTYNEQFF
TRBV2	NA	14	TRBJ1-2	CASSPETGFPGYTF
TRBV27	NA	15	TRBJ2-1	CASSFRQSSYNEQFF
TRBV18	NA	14	TRBJ1-2	CASSPLTENYGYTF
TRBV28	once	17	TRBJ2-3	CASSTGQSLSPPDTQYF
TRBV2	NA	15	TRBJ1-4	CASRPLTAVNEKLFF
TRBV4-2	NA	18	TRBJ2-1	CASSQDVRLAGGPVEQFF
TRBV4-1	once	16	TRBJ1-3	CASSQLLQGTGNTIYF
TRBV3-1/TRBV3-2	NA	15	TRBJ1-3	CASSQDRVPGNTIYF
TRBV29-1	NA	13	TRBJ1-1	CSVLNLGGTEAFF
TRBV2	few	14	TRBJ2-1	CASSDTWQGREQFF
TRBV5-4	NA	15	TRBJ2-5	CASSLGSGSLETQYF
TRBV10-3	NA	16	TRBJ1-4	CAISPSQTALNEKLFF
TRBV16	NA	15	TRBJ2-7	CASSPSLGSSYEQYF
TRBV3-1/TRBV3-2	NA	16	TRBJ2-1	CASIDSGSYPYNEQFF
TRBV4-1	NA	13	TRBJ2-7	CASSQASGGEQYF
TRBV10-3	NA	16	TRBJ1-2	CAISESTTGAHYGYTF
TRBV5-1	NA	13	TRBJ1-1	CASRMTVITEAFF
TRBV2	NA	15	TRBJ1-1	CASSLSRLIPSEAFF
TRBV11-3	NA	13	TRBJ1-1	CASHQGVDTEAFF
TRBV7-2	NA	14	TRBJ1-3	CASSLVAGGNTIYF
TRBV19	NA	15	TRBJ1-1	CASSMVSTKNTEAFF
TRBV19	NA	15	TRBJ1-4	CASSILGRVSEKLFF
TRBV11-3	NA	13	TRBJ2-1	CASSSRRWNQQFF
TRBV3-1/TRBV3-2	NA	16	TRBJ1-2	CASSQDRQGRTGGYTF
TRBV6-5	NA	14	TRBJ1-5	CASSYRTGDQPQHF
TRBV10-3	NA	14	TRBJ1-2	CAISDRPTNYGYTF
TRBV6-1	once	19	TRBJ1-3	CASSAKYTQGELSGNTIYF
TRBV2	NA	15	TRBJ1-6	CASSELGQGNSPLHF
TRBV27	NA	15	TRBJ1-6	CASSLSRQGNSPLHF
TRBV2	once	13	TRBJ2-7	CATHKRSSYEQYF
TRBV5-4	NA	15	TRBJ2-1	CASSETSGGYNEQFF
TRBV5-1	NA	15	TRBJ2-7	CASSSMGRSLYEQYF
TRBV10-1	NA	13	TRBJ2-5	CASSVHREETQYF
TRBV11-2	NA	13	TRBJ1-1	CASSPLDRVSAFF
TRBV5-6	NA	19	TRBJ2-6	CASSRSPGQGAVRANVLTF
TRBV24-1	NA	15	TRBJ2-7	CATSDAGGPPYEQYF
TRBV5-1	once	14	TRBJ2-7	CASSFEGAQSEQYF
TRBV2	once	15	TRBJ2-1	CASSPLSGGPNEQFF
TRBV7-9	NA	15	TRBJ2-7	CASSLRLANTYEQYF
TRBV2	NA	15	TRBJ2-2	CASSPGTANTGELFF
TRBV11-2	NA	14	TRBJ1-6	CASSSRLPASPLHF
TRBV3-1/TRBV3-2	NA	14	TRBJ1-1	CASSQVGGGTEAFF
TRBV9	NA	14	TRBJ2-5	CASSTGGGSETQYF
TRBV10-3	NA	13	TRBJ1-2	CAISGTANYGYTF
TRBV27	few	13	TRBJ2-7	CASSLRYSYEQYF
TRBV12-3/TRBV12-4	NA	12	TRBJ1-2	CASRSTGVGYTF
TRBV4-2	NA	15	TRBJ2-2	CASSQEFRGTGELFF
TRBV11-3	NA	15	TRBJ1-1	CASSLDSGGFAEAFF
TRBV4-1	few	14	TRBJ2-7	CASSPKREGYEQYF
TRBV2	NA	12	TRBJ1-2	CASRQEQEGYTF
TRBV5-5	NA	15	TRBJ2-5	CASLRTSGRRETQYF
TRBV14	NA	15	TRBJ1-4	CASSHYRGSREKLFF